Reported below is one TCR beta chain. Its cognate antigen is unknown. The entry originates in a study of vaccination and CD4 T cells after COVID-19. In the study overall: Controls used CEFX viral epitopes (positive), HIV-1 Nef peptides (negative), or no peptide.

An Oncomine TCR Beta short-read assay was used to sequence the DNA from cultured CD4+ T cells. TCRdb reprocessed the PCR reads via MiXCR and lists one record per CDR3 protein. The sample comprises more than 20,000 distinct CDR3 sequences, 32% of which are singletons, and about an eighth rests with the top ten. CDR3 size: 13 residues. Trimming stripped 7 bases from V and 2 bases from J, with 8 bases between. Germline loops: CDR1 KGHDR, CDR2 SFDVKD. Time point indicated: late sampling 161 to 241 days after vaccination in three convalescent patients. The treatment was: approximately 9-day PBMC culture with coronavirus spike peptide pools or control peptides (ViraFEST assay).

This sequence was found in a human donor who had recovered from COVID-19. The specimen comprised CD4+ T cells from blood, cultured in vitro, sampled about 7 months after SARS-CoV-2 vaccination. The chain recombines TRBV24-1 with TRBJ1-5; D unresolved. The CDR3 DNA reads TGTGCCACCAGCAAAAATGGCAATCAGCCCCAGCATTTT. Protein: CATSKNGNQPQHF.